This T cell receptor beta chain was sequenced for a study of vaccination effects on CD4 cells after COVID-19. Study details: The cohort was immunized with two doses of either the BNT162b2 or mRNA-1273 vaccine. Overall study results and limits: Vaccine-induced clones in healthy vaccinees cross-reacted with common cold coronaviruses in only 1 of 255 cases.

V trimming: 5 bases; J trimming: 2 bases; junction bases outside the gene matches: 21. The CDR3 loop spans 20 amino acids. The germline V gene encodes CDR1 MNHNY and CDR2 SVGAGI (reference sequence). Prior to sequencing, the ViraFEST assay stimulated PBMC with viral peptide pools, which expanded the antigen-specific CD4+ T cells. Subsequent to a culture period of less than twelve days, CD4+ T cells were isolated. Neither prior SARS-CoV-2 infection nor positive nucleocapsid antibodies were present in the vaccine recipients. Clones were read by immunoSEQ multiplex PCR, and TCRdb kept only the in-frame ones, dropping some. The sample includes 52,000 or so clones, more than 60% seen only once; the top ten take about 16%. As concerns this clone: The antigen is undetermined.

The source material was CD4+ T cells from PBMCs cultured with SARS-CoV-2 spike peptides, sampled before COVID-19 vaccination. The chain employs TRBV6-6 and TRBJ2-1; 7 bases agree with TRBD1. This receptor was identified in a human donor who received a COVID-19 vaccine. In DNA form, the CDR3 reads TGTGCCAGCAGTCCTTCTTTTCATCCGGGACAGACCCCGGCCTACAATGAGCAGTTCTTC. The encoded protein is CASSPSFHPGQTPAYNEQFF.